The present T cell receptor beta chain was sequenced within a study of T cells in Graves' hyperthyroidism and ophthalmopathy. CDR3 length equals 15 residues. Per the germline V gene, CDR1 is ENHRY and CDR2 is SYGVKD. V shed 6 bases and J 7 bases; nucleotides not matched to a gene: 12. RNA transcripts served as the template for amplifying TCR beta CDR3 regions. The primer set for the first-round RT-PCR of the TCR CDR3 was HTBI. MiXCR was run by TCRdb on the multiplex PCR reads, yielding one entry per CDR3 protein. The table has hundreds of thousands of distinct CDR3 sequences, roughly 15% seen once. A patient was excluded if there was uncontrolled infection, other autoimmune disease, pregnancy or lactation. Based on clinical symptoms, serum thyroxine and TRAb, thyroid ultrasound and orbital computed tomography, diagnoses were reached. Out of over 7.5 ml of fresh peripheral blood came the PBMCs.

Source material: blood. The chain has TRBV10-3 and TRBJ2-3; 8 bases map to TRBD2. The sequence was collected from a woman between 45 and 60 years old with Graves' ophthalmopathy. CDR3 sequence (DNA): TGTGCCATCAGGCTACTAGCGGAAGGGGTGCATACGCAGTATTTT. Protein sequence: CAIRLLAEGVHTQYF.